This T cell receptor (beta chain) was recovered during a study of blood T cell repertoires in COVID-19. Study context: Acute and convalescent COVID-19 specimens originated in the United States, Italy and Spain. The cDNA or gDNA used as material had been derived from T cells, B-cell-depleted T cells, or PBMCs.

There are 14 residues in the CDR3. From germline, CDR1 is SGHTS and CDR2 YDEGEE. The ends lost 2 bases at V and 8 bases at J; junction bases unmatched: 3. Authors' processing steps: Amplifying reference gene primers gave estimates of nucleated cell counts. Produced via immunoSEQ multiplex PCR; TCRdb's table is partial and in-frame only. That table supplies the V and J calls and clone size; D and trimming were determined from the DNA. The sample gives roughly 120,000 clones, 87% of which show up once; less than 9.5% is in the top ten. The V gene is TRBV5-8, the J gene TRBJ1-4; 10 bases align to TRBD1. The sequenced sample consisted of peripheral blood. This receptor was identified in a human donor in a cohort sampled during active COVID-19. DNA for the CDR3: TGTGCCAGCAGCTTTGACAGGGGGCACGAAAAACTGTTTTTT. Translating it yields CASSFDRGHEKLFF.